The present T cell receptor beta chain was sequenced within a study of CD8 T cells in ankylosing spondylitis. Only a few counts were recorded for this clonotype. Its antigen is undetermined. This CDR3 comprises 16 residues. Germline V CDR1 and CDR2: KGHSH, LQKENI. Trimming took 4 bases from V and 5 from J, leaving 15 bases between them. Study-level points and caveats: A motif of under ten highly homologous TCR beta variants was seen as apparently characteristic of ankylosing spondylitis blood.

Each CDR3 protein gets one entry after TCRdb re-called the 5' RACE reads with MiXCR. The sample contains 80,000 to 90,000 distinct CDR3 sequences, roughly 30% of which appear only once. This chain joins TRBV18 and TRBJ1-6, with a possible D match to TRBD1 (5 bases). Material: blood, either unsorted or a sorted T cell fraction (not recorded which). The clonotype comes from a male donor with ankylosing spondylitis or in good health (not recorded which). This CDR3 reads CASSRRTVGDNSPLHF. The CDR3 nucleotides read TGTGCCAGCTCACGACGGACGGTAGGGGATAATTCACCCCTCCACTTT.